This paragraph reports one T cell receptor (beta chain). This clonotype was counted once. Its antigen specificity is not known. Nothing much larger sits one base from this clone, and base qualities are not available. One read provides weak support. These data come from a study of tumor-infiltrating lymphocytes in primary liver carcinoma (dated by TCRdb to the late 2010s). Study-wide context: Of the five patients, three men and two women aged 30 to 69 years, four had hepatocellular carcinoma and one had combined HCC and intrahepatic cholangiocarcinoma. Tumors of the five patients were stage T1-T3 N0M0 with maximum diameters of roughly 4 to 10 cm. TCRbeta repertoire sequencing covered about 35 specimens from 5 patients: around 25 tumor regions, 5 adjacent noncancerous liver tissues and 5 peripheral blood samples. Each sample produced about 3.65 to 7.5 million productive TCRbeta reads, and read depth showed no significant difference between tissue types. TCRbeta repertoire sequencing, expression microarrays and whole-exome sequencing were combined in the study across five regions of each liver tumor, with adjacent normal tissue and blood also included. Repertoires from technical replicates were highly reproducible, with mean shared-clone rates roughly 0.86 and correlation coefficients above 0.98. Study-wide conclusions, independent of this receptor: The top 250 clones made up a significantly larger repertoire fraction in tumors than in blood (p = 0.039). Only the TCR beta chain was sequenced, so true repertoire diversity is likely underestimated because unpaired alpha chains were not captured. Pairs of tumor regions showed greater repertoire overlap (mean about 36%) than tumor-adjacent pairs (roughly 17%) or tumor-blood pairs (approximately 15%), which is consistent with antigen-driven expansion. Only 4 or 5 patients were included in the study, and the authors note that the findings should be validated in a larger study. Because the samples were bulk and unsorted, CD4+ and CD8+ T cell repertoires could not be compared.

The CDR3 goes from the cysteine to the phenylalanine over 15 residues. The kept DNA is CDR3 alone, 45 bases in frame from the first base. Between the V and J ends, shortened by 6 bases and 4 bases respectively, the junction contains 16 bases. Looking up the germline V gene yields CDR1 SGHRS and CDR2 YFSETQ. Total RNA and DNA were co-extracted without cell sorting from approximately 20-30 mg of bulk tissue using the AllPrep DNA/RNA mini kit. Between late 2015 and March 2016, roughly five patients in China with histopathologically diagnosed primary liver carcinoma had surgical resection. Patients had chronic HBV infection and were treatment-naive at sampling. Fresh tumor and adjacent tissue pieces were bisected, with one half stored in RNAlater at -80 degrees C and the other half sent for histology. TCRbeta-specific cDNA was reverse-transcribed from approximately 500 ng total RNA using a constant-region primer and ProtoScript II reverse transcriptase. Three nested multiplex PCR rounds, following a slightly modified ARM-PCR procedure, were used to build the TCRbeta libraries. The first two PCR rounds used multiplex TRBV1-TRBV30 forward primers with a Cbeta reverse primer, each for about 10 cycles. Sample barcodes and Illumina adapters were attached in a final 25-cycle PCR using Deep VentR polymerase. Before sequencing, amplicons of 200-500 bp were purified from gel using a QIAquick gel extraction kit. TCRbeta amplicons were sequenced on an Illumina HiSeq 2500 with 250-bp paired-end reads. On the study's bioinformatics: Quality trimming of reads was performed with Trimmomatic v0.33, and paired reads were merged with FLASH v1.2.11 so that full CDR3 sequences could be recovered. V, D and J germline segments were assigned to the rearranged TCRbeta sequences by MiGEC v1.2.1b. Clonotype statistics and Shannon-Wiener diversity indices were calculated with VDJtools v1.0.0. To cut down on sampling bias, every analysis after diversity analysis relied on just the 250 most abundant clonotypes from each sample. The public reads were reprocessed in TCRdb via fastp at Q25 and MiXCR, keeping in-frame beta chains. Each record represents a unique CDR3 protein, reported with the most common genes and DNA among its rows. It is TCRdb's table, rather than the study itself, that gives the V and J calls and clone size. The sample table shows 75,000 to 80,000 distinct CDR3 sequences, and about three quarters are seen once. The ten largest clones add up to approximately 26% of the sample.

The origin of this receptor is a middle-aged man with primary liver carcinoma and hepatitis B virus infection. The sample taken for sequencing was tumor-adjacent normal liver tissue. This chain joins TRBV5-1 to TRBJ2-2, with the identity of the D gene unclear. The CDR3 reads CASNRARETTGELFF. The nucleotides are TGCGCCAGCAACCGTGCTCGTGAGACCACCGGGGAGCTGTTTTTT.